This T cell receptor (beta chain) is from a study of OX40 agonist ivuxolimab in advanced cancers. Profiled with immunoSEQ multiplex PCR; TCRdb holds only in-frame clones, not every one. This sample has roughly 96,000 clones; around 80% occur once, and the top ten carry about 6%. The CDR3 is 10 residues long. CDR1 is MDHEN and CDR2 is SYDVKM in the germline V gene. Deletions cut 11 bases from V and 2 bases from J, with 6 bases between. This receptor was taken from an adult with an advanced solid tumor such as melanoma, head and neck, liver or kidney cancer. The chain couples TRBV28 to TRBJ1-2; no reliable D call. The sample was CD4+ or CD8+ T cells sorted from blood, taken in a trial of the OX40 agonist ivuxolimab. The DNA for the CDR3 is TGTGCCGCGGGGAACTATGGCTACACCTTC. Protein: CAAGNYGYTF.